This passage covers 27 T cell receptor beta chains from one sample sequenced in a study of regulatory T cells in long-lasting Graves disease. Time point defined: persistent/refractory GD, antithyroid drugs over 5 years with positive TRAb. Following extraction of RNA from PBMCs, that RNA was used to make the TCR library. Researchers made TCR beta libraries by using iRepertoire HTBI primers and running Arm-PCR on CDR3 regions. TCRdb re-called the multiplex PCR reads through MiXCR, storing one row per CDR3 protein. The table records roughly 500,000 distinct CDR3 sequences, under 25% of them present only once. Sequencing was performed on peripheral blood mononuclear cells (PBMCs), taken when the disease was refractory, from a patient treated with antithyroid drugs. The receptor set was obtained from a female donor with Graves disease.

The chain has TRBV29-1 and TRBJ1-1; no clear D. The germline gives CDR1 SQVTM, CDR2 ANQGSEA. This CDR3 spans 11 amino acids. V lost 6 bases to trimming and J lost 4 bases, with 9 bases between them. Here the CDR3 reads CSVREGTEAFF. The CDR3, as DNA: TGCAGCGTCCGAGAGGGCACTGAAGCTTTCTTT.

This clonotype occurred a few times. The chain joins TRBV7-9 to TRBJ2-6, with 7 bases identical to TRBD1. Trimming at V came to 5 bases and at J to 0 bases, leaving 13 bases not matched to a gene. The CDR3 is made up of 19 amino acids. Germline V gives CDR1 SEHNR, CDR2 FQNEAQ (reference sequence). The DNA for the CDR3 is TGTGCCAGCAGCGCCCGTCGACAGGGTTTGGGCTCTGGGGCCAACGTCCTGACTTTC. Its translation: CASSARRQGLGSGANVLTF.

The J gene is TRBJ2-6, the V gene TRBV5-4, with D unclear. This CDR3 has 13 residues. V was shortened by 5 bases and J by 6 bases, with 9 bases between the two germline ends. Germline CDR1 SGHNT, CDR2 YYREEE (reference sequence). CDR3 loop: CASRLSEANVLTF. The DNA for the CDR3 is TGTGCCAGCAGGTTGAGTGAGGCCAACGTCCTGACTTTC.

This clonotype was seen more than once but under ten times. The chain combines TRBV2 with TRBJ2-1, with 11 bases aligning to TRBD2. The CDR3 has 14 residues. The V gene end was trimmed by 6 bases and the J gene end by 8 bases; junction bases not matched to a gene: 6. Germline values: CDR1 SNHLY, CDR2 FYNNEI. The CDR3 DNA sequence: TGTGCCAGCAGGGTAGCGGGAGGGTTCGATGAGCAGTTCTTC. This gives the protein CASRVAGGFDEQFF.

This clonotype came up a few times. This rearrangement joins TRBV6-1 to TRBJ1-1; D is undetermined. The CDR3 contains 13 residues. Trimming took 6 bases from V and 4 from J, leaving 12 bases between them. Germline V gene data show CDR1 as MNHNS and CDR2 as SASEGT. Here the CDR3 DNA reads TGTGCCAGCAGCCCCCCACCGGCCACTGAAGCTTTCTTT. It translates to CASSPPPATEAFF.

This sequence joins TRBV7-2 and TRBJ2-1; D is possibly TRBD2 (5 bases). Germline V gives CDR1 SGHTA, CDR2 FQGNSA. V was cut by 1 base and J by 9 bases, with 13 bases left in between. The CDR3 runs to 14 residues. For the CDR3, the DNA is TGTGCCAGCAGCTTAGGGGCTGCTAGCAGTGAGCAGTTCTTC. Its translation: CASSLGAASSEQFF.

In this sample, this clonotype turned up many times. V is TRBV2 and J is TRBJ1-2; D perhaps matches TRBD1 (6 bases). The V and J ends lost 7 bases and 5 bases respectively, with 11 bases between them. The CDR3 spans 12 residues. Germline lookup yields CDR1 SNHLY and CDR2 FYNNEI. This chain's CDR3 is CASTGQTYGYTF. DNA for the CDR3: TGTGCCAGCACGGGACAAACATATGGCTACACCTTC.

This chain uses TRBV14 with TRBJ2-7; possibly TRBD1 for D (6 bases). CDR3 length: 13 residues. Germline CDR1 is SGHDN and CDR2 is FVKESK. V was clipped by 3 bases and J by 6 bases, with 12 bases between them. The CDR3 loop is CASSQGTLAEQYF. DNA for the CDR3: TGTGCCAGCAGCCAGGGGACATTAGCCGAGCAGTACTTC.

For this clonotype: Being one base from a much bigger clone, this may be a read error. The chain recombines TRBV6-2 or TRBV6-3 with TRBJ1-1; 7 bases are shared with TRBD1. This CDR3 spans 14 amino acids. CDR1 and CDR2 from the germline V gene are MNHEY and SVGEGT. The CDR3 DNA reads as TGTGCCGGCAGCAGGGGGTCGTTGGGGGCTGAAGCTTTCTTT. This gives the protein CAGSRGSLGAEAFF.

This clonotype has a count of ten or more. J is TRBJ1-5 and V is TRBV6-2 or TRBV6-3; possible D gene TRBD1, 6 bases. The CDR3 consists of 13 residues. CDR1 MNHEY and CDR2 SVGEGT come from the germline V gene. Trimming cost V 7 bases and J 4 bases, with 11 bases left between them. CDR3 protein: CASKDSQNQPQHF. The DNA for the CDR3 is TGTGCCAGCAAGGACAGTCAAAATCAGCCCCAGCATTTT.

In its sample, this clonotype was seen many times. V is TRBV12-3 or TRBV12-4 and J is TRBJ1-1; the D gene is possibly TRBD1 (5 bases). The CDR3 covers 12 residues. V was pared by 6 bases and J by 4 bases, with 9 bases between. CDR3 sequence: CASRRDSTEAFF. CDR3 nucleotides: TGTGCCAGCAGGAGGGACTCCACTGAAGCTTTCTTT.

This clonotype has at least ten counts. One end of the junction is discordant with germline, which a read error may explain. The genes are TRBV19 and TRBJ1-1; TRBD1 is a possible D gene (5 bases). CDR1 and CDR2 (germline): LNHDA, SQIVND (reference sequence). The CDR3 spans 13 residues. CDR3 sequence reads: CASRIDGTREAFF. The CDR3 DNA sequence: TGTGCCAGTAGGATAGACGGGACGCGTGAAGCTTTCTTT.

CDR3 bases: TGTGCCAGCAGTTTAAGGACAGGGGGCCCTAACTATGGCTACACCTTC. Translation: CASSLRTGGPNYGYTF. This chain uses TRBV12-3 or TRBV12-4 with TRBJ1-2, with TRBD1 identical over 11 bases. The CDR3 loop spans 16 amino acids. V shed 2 bases, J shed 0 bases, and the junction held 2 bases outside the gene matches.

Only a few counts were recorded for this clonotype. The chain couples TRBV7-3 to TRBJ2-7; 7 bases match TRBD2. After removal of 0 bases from V and 0 bases from J, the junction contained 5 bases not matched to a gene. CDR1 SGHTA and CDR2 FQGTGA come from the germline V gene. There are 16 residues in the CDR3. The CDR3 DNA follows: TGTGCCAGCAGCTTAACGTCTAGCGGAGGCTCCTACGAGCAGTACTTC. Translation gives CASSLTSSGGSYEQYF. The entire variable domain, with the rest obtained from reference TRBV7-3 and TRBJ2-7, is as follows: GAGVSQTPSNKVTEKGKYVELRCDPISGHTALYWYRQSLGQGPEFLIYFQGTGAADDSGLPNDRFFAVRPEGSVSTLKIQRTERGDSAVYLCASSLTSSGGSYEQYFGPGTRLTVT.

This clonotype was seen at least ten times. The V call is TRBV7-8, the J call TRBJ2-7; D is perhaps TRBD2 (5 bases). This CDR3 region has 15 residues. Trimming cost V 1 base and J 1 base, with 11 bases left between them. The V gene's germline CDR1 is SGHVS and CDR2 FQNEAQ. CDR3 in DNA: TGTGCCAGCAGCTTAGGACCGCGGGTGTCCTACGAGCAGTACTTC. As protein: CASSLGPRVSYEQYF.

This clonotype was counted between two and nine times. The genes are TRBV24-1 and TRBJ2-2; D may be TRBD1 (5 bases). The V end lost 2 bases, the J end lost 2 bases, and 11 bases lay between the germline ends. The CDR3 is made up of 16 amino acids. From germline, CDR1 is KGHDR and CDR2 SFDVKD. CDR3 nucleotide sequence: TGTGCCACCAGTGATTGGGCGACAGTAAACACCGGGGAGCTGTTTTTT. Encoded protein: CATSDWATVNTGELFF.

The V and J genes are TRBV19 and TRBJ2-7; D uncertain. This CDR3 comprises 15 residues. CDR1 LNHDA and CDR2 SQIVND come from the germline V gene (reference sequence). The V and J ends lost 3 bases and 2 bases respectively, with 14 bases between them. CDR3 sequence: CASSIGEPKTYEQYF. The CDR3 coding sequence is TGTGCCAGTAGTATTGGGGAACCCAAAACCTACGAGCAGTACTTC.

This clonotype was counted many times. J is TRBJ2-7 and V is TRBV11-3; 7 positions agree with TRBD1. Germline CDR1 SGHNT, CDR2 YENEEA. This CDR3 is 15 amino acids long. Trimming took 5 bases from V and 2 from J; bases not matched to a gene: 9. CDR3 DNA sequence: TGTGCCAGCAGCCCCTCCTCCGGGACAGCCTACGAGCAGTACTTC. Translation: CASSPSSGTAYEQYF.

This clonotype was seen only a few times. The rearrangement links TRBV6-1 to TRBJ2-3; D may correspond to TRBD1 or TRBD2 (6 bases each). This CDR3 is built from 15 residues. Between the trimmed V and J ends, which lost 5 bases and 4 bases, there was a span of 16 bases. Germline CDR1 MNHNS, CDR2 SASEGT. The CDR3 region is CASSNTGTLADTQYF. The CDR3 DNA reads TGTGCCAGCAGTAACACAGGGACTTTGGCAGATACGCAGTATTTT.

This clonotype was observed a single time. A junction end diverges from the germline sequence, so it may reflect a read error. The chain employs TRBV7-1 and TRBJ2-5, with D unresolved. TRBV7-1 is filed as an ORF, its function uncertain. The CDR3 length is 14 residues. The CDR3 nucleotides read TGTGCCAGCAGCGGAAAGTGGGGTAAAGAGACCCAGCACTTC. Protein: CASSGKWGKETQHF.

The rearrangement joins TRBV30 to TRBJ2-2; D might be TRBD1 or TRBD2, each matching 5 bases. The CDR3 consists of 12 residues. V was cut by 8 bases and J by 3 bases, with 10 bases left in between. The germline V gene encodes CDR1 GTSNPN and CDR2 SVGIG (reference sequence). For the CDR3, the DNA is TGTGCCGGGGGTCTGGACACCGGGGAGCTGTTTTTT. Its translation: CAGGLDTGELFF.

Comments on this clonotype: Relative to the germline gene, one junction end is altered; a read error may explain this. CDR3 coding DNA: TGTGTCAGCAACCCCGTTAACTCTGGAAACACCATATATTTT. Its translation is CVSNPVNSGNTIYF. This chain connects TRBV7-6 to TRBJ1-3; D uncertain. The CDR3 contains 14 residues. The germline gives CDR1 SGHVS, CDR2 FNYEAQ.

The J gene is TRBJ2-7, the V gene TRBV2, with 7 bases fitting TRBD2. V shed 9 bases and J 9 bases; nucleotides not matched to a gene: 2. The V gene's germline CDR1 is SNHLY and CDR2 FYNNEI. This CDR3 contains 9 residues. CDR3 loop: CARGRGQYF. The CDR3 DNA reads as TGTGCCAGGGGGAGGGGGCAGTACTTC.

This clonotype has a handful of counts. V gene TRBV6-2 or TRBV6-3 combines with J gene TRBJ1-1, with TRBD1 as a possible D gene (5 bases). V was cut by 4 bases and J by 10 bases, with 19 bases left in between. The CDR3 consists of 14 residues. The germline CDR1 and CDR2 sequences are MNHEY and SVGEGT. DNA for the CDR3: TGTGCCAGCAGTTGGATGGCCCCTCATACAGGAGCTTTCTTT. This codes for CASSWMAPHTGAFF.

The rearrangement links TRBV24-1 to TRBJ2-5, with D tentatively TRBD1 (6 bases). The CDR3 covers 15 residues. Trimming shortened V by 3 bases and J by 2 bases, and 12 bases separated the two germline ends. Per germline, CDR1 KGHDR and CDR2 SFDVKD. CDR3 sequence: CATSDGQKEQETQYF. The CDR3 DNA is TGTGCCACCAGTGATGGACAGAAAGAGCAAGAGACCCAGTACTTC.

This clonotype was seen at least ten times. The genes are TRBV28 and TRBJ2-6; TRBD1 matches at 10 bases. The trim removed 8 bases at V and 0 bases at J, leaving 1 base unmatched. This CDR3 region has 15 residues. Germline V gene data show CDR1 as MDHEN and CDR2 as SYDVKM. The CDR3: CASRTGGSGANVLTF. The CDR3 DNA is TGTGCCAGCCGGACAGGGGGCTCTGGGGCCAACGTCCTGACTTTC. Full variable domain (remainder filled in from reference TRBV28 and TRBJ2-6): DVKVTQSSRYLVKRTGEKVFLECVQDMDHENMFWYRQDPGLGLRLIYFSYDVKMKEKGDIPEGYSVSREKKERFSLILESASTNQTSMYLCASRTGGSGANVLTFGAGSRLTVL.

The genes are TRBV5-1 and TRBJ1-1; 7 bases are shared with TRBD1. Losses at the gene ends were 0 bases for V and 2 bases for J; bases not matched to a gene: 13. Germline V lookup: CDR1 SGHRS, CDR2 YFSETQ. CDR3 size: 18 residues. The CDR3 spells CASSLGQGLVLSNTEAFF. CDR3 nucleotides: TGCGCCAGCAGCTTGGGACAGGGATTAGTATTGTCCAACACTGAAGCTTTCTTT.